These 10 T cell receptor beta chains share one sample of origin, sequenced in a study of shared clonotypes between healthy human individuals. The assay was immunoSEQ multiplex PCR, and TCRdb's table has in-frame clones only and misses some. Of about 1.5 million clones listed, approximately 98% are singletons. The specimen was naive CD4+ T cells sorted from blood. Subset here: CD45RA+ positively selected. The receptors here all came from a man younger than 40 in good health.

Written as DNA, the CDR3 is TGTGCCAGCAGCTTACTCCGTGGCCTGGACAGGCCGAAATCCTACGAGCAGTACTTC. It specifies CASSLLRGLDRPKSYEQYF. The V and J genes are TRBV7-9 and TRBJ2-7; 7 bases fit TRBD1. The germline CDR1 and CDR2 sequences are SEHNR and FQNEAQ (reference sequence). Unmatched junction bases numbered 17, after V lost 2 bases and J lost 1 base. The CDR3 runs to 19 residues. Together with reference TRBV7-9 and TRBJ2-7, the CDR3 gives the full variable domain: DTGVSQNPRHKITKRGQNVTFRCDPISEHNRLYWYRQTLGQGPEFLTYFQNEAQLEKSRLLSDRFSAERPKGSFSTLEIQRTEQGDSAMYLCASSLLRGLDRPKSYEQYFGPGTRLTVT.

The CDR3 region is CASSPTDLVGQYF. In nucleotides, the CDR3 is TGTGCCAGCAGCCCAACCGACCTAGTCGGGCAGTACTTC. The chain is built from TRBV27 and TRBJ2-7, with no clear D. Germline CDR1 reads MNHEY; CDR2 reads SMNVEV (reference sequence). V was trimmed by 6 bases and J by 9 bases, leaving 18 bases between them. The length of the CDR3 is 13 residues.

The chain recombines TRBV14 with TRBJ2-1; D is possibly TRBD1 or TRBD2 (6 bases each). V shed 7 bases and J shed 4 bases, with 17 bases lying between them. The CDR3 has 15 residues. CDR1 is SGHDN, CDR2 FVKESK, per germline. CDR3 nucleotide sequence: TGTGCCAGCACTAAGGGGGGCAACCTTTACAATGAGCAGTTCTTC. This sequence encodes CASTKGGNLYNEQFF.

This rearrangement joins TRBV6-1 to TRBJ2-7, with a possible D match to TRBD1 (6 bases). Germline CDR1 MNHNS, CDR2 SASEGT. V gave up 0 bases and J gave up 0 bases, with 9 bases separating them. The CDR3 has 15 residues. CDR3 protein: CASSEATGHSYEQYF. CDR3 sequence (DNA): TGTGCCAGCAGTGAAGCCACAGGGCACTCCTACGAGCAGTACTTC.

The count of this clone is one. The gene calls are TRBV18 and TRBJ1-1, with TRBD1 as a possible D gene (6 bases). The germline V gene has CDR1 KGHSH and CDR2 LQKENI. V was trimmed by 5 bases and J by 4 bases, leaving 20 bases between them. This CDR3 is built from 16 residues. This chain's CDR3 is CASSTNAGRGSTEAFF. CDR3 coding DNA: TGTGCCAGCTCAACAAACGCAGGGAGGGGGAGCACTGAAGCTTTCTTT. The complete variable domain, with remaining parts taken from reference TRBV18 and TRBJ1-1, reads NAGVMQNPRHLVRRRGQEARLRCSPMKGHSHVYWYRQLPEEGLKFMVYLQKENIIDESGMPKERFSAEFPKEGPSILRIQQVVRGDSAAYFCASSTNAGRGSTEAFFGQGTRLTVV.

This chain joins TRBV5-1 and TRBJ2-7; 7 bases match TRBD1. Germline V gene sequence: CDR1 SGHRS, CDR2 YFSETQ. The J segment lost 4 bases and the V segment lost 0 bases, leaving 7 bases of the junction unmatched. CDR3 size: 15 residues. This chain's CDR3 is CASSLEGTEGYEQYF. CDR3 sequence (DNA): TGCGCCAGCAGCTTGGAGGGGACAGAGGGATACGAGCAGTACTTC. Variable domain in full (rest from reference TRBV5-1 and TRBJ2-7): KAGVTQTPRYLIKTRGQQVTLSCSPISGHRSVSWYQQTPGQGLQFLFEYFSETQRNKGNFPGRFSGRQFSNSRSEMNVSTLELGDSALYLCASSLEGTEGYEQYFGPGTRLTVT.

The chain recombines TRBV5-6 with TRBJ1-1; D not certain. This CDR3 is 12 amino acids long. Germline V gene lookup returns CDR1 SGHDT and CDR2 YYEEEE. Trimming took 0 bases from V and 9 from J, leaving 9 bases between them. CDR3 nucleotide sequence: TGTGCCAGCAGCTTGGTTGGGTTCCAAGCTTTCTTT. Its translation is CASSLVGFQAFF.

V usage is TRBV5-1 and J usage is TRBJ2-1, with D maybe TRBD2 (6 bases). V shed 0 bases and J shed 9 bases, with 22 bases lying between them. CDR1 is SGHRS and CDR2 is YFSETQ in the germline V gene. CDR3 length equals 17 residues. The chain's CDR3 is CASSLAPPGTHGGEQFF. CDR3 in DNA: TGCGCCAGCAGCTTGGCACCACCGGGGACCCACGGGGGTGAGCAGTTCTTC.

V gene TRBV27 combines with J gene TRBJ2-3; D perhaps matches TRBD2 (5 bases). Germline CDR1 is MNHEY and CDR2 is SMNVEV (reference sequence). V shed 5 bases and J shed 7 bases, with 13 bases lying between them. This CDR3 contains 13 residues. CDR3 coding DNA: TGTGCCAGCAGTCCTCCCACGGGATATACGCAGTATTTT. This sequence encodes CASSPPTGYTQYF.

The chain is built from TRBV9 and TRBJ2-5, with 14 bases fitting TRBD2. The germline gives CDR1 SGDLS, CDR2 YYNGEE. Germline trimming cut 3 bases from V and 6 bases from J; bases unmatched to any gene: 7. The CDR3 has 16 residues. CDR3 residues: CASSGGLAGVEKTQYF. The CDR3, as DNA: TGTGCCAGCAGCGGGGGACTAGCGGGAGTAGAAAAGACCCAGTACTTC.